This TCR beta chain was sequenced during a study of blood T cell repertoires in COVID-19. How the authors handled the data: Scientists estimated how many nucleated cells there were by amplifying reference gene primers. The data were produced by immunoSEQ multiplex PCR, yet TCRdb's version contains in-frame clones alone and is incomplete. That table supplies the V and J calls and clone size; D and trimming were determined from the DNA. The repertoire holds approximately 200,000 clones, with more than 85% as singletons. This TCR was recovered from a man aged 35-49 years with active or convalescent COVID-19. Source material: peripheral blood.

CDR3 nucleotides: TGTGCCAGCACTTCAGGACAGATCTACCAAGAGACCCAGTACTTC. Encoded protein: CASTSGQIYQETQYF. The chain uses TRBV2 and TRBJ2-5; tentative D call: TRBD1 (6 bases). Germline loops: CDR1 SNHLY, CDR2 FYNNEI. The CDR3 extends over 15 amino acids. V lost 7 bases and J lost 0, with 15 bases in between.